These 16 T cell receptor beta chains were all obtained from the same sample, sequenced in a study of cytomegalovirus exposure and HLA in healthy donors. Amplification used 60 Vbeta primers and 13 Jbeta primers. Generated by immunoSEQ multiplex PCR, the TCRdb table keeps only in-frame clones and is missing some. The table has 180,000 or so clones, 75% to 80% seen once. Sequencing was done on a sample of PBMCs. These receptors were collected from a man aged 50-59 years in good health and CMV-seropositive.

V usage is TRBV4-1 and J usage is TRBJ2-5; D unresolved. The V end was cut by 0 bases, the J end by 2 bases, with 19 bases between. The CDR3 extends over 18 amino acids. CDR1 is MGHRA and CDR2 is YSYEKL in the germline V gene. CDR3 sequence (DNA): TGCGCCAGCAGCCAAGAAGGCAGTCAGACTTTAGTTCAAGAGACCCAGTACTTC. Amino acid sequence: CASSQEGSQTLVQETQYF.

The gene calls are TRBV13 and TRBJ1-4; 8 nucleotides agree with TRBD1. CDR3 length equals 16 residues. Germline V gene sequence: CDR1 PRHDT, CDR2 FYEKMQ (reference sequence). V was clipped by 5 bases and J by 8 bases; unmatched bases: 13. This chain's CDR3 is CASSSNTGQGQEKLFF. The CDR3 DNA sequence: TGTGCCAGCAGCAGCAATACTGGACAGGGCCAGGAAAAACTGTTTTTT.

The chain employs TRBV18 and TRBJ1-4; no definite D call. Germline loops: CDR1 KGHSH, CDR2 LQKENI. This CDR3 comprises 14 residues. V lost 2 bases and J lost 8, with 12 bases in between. The CDR3: CASSPAVQVEKLFF. The CDR3 DNA reads TGTGCCAGCTCACCAGCCGTTCAGGTCGAAAAACTGTTTTTT.

The V call is TRBV28, the J call TRBJ2-2, with TRBD1 matching 8 bases. Germline V gives CDR1 MDHEN, CDR2 SYDVKM. This CDR3 contains 18 residues. Losses at the gene ends were 3 bases for V and 7 bases for J; bases not matched to a gene: 16. This CDR3 reads CASSFGVDRDTPDGELFF. CDR3 coding DNA: TGTGCCAGCAGTTTCGGGGTGGACAGGGATACTCCTGACGGGGAGCTGTTTTTT.

The CDR3 protein is CATAGNLNEKLFF. As DNA, the CDR3 is TGTGCCACCGCCGGTAACCTTAATGAAAAACTGTTTTTT. This chain links TRBV5-4 with TRBJ1-4; D unresolved. The CDR3 consists of 13 residues. Trimming removed 9 bases at V and 4 bases at J, with 13 bases between. Germline CDR1 is SGHNT and CDR2 is YYREEE (reference sequence).

This clone was seen a handful of times. The CDR3 DNA reads as TGTGCCAGCAGCCCCGCCCCACAGGGAAGGACTGAAGCTTTCTTT. Encoded protein: CASSPAPQGRTEAFF. The chain uses TRBV7-9 and TRBJ1-1, with a possible D match to TRBD1 (6 bases). CDR1 is SEHNR, CDR2 FQNEAQ, per germline (reference sequence). V gave up 5 bases and J gave up 5 bases, with 18 bases separating them. CDR3 size: 15 residues.

The chain links TRBV18 to TRBJ1-4; 8 bases are a match to TRBD1. The V segment lost 2 bases and the J segment 3 bases; nucleotides outside the gene matches: 8. This CDR3 comprises 17 residues. CDR1 and CDR2 from the germline V gene are KGHSH and LQKENI. DNA for the CDR3: TGTGCCAGCTCACCAAAAGAGACAGGGGATTCTAATGAAAAACTGTTTTTT. It codes for CASSPKETGDSNEKLFF.

The genes are TRBV28 and TRBJ2-7; TRBD1 aligns across 7 bases. Germline V gene sequence: CDR1 MDHEN, CDR2 SYDVKM. The CDR3 covers 14 residues. With 5 bases clipped from V and 2 bases from J, the junction kept 6 bases outside the gene matches. In nucleotides, the CDR3 is TGTGCCAGCAGTCCTGGGACAGTCCCCTACGAGCAGTACTTC. Translation gives CASSPGTVPYEQYF.

The V call is TRBV5-1, the J call TRBJ1-6; 7 bases line up with TRBD1. This CDR3 contains 14 residues. V dropped 4 bases and J dropped 8; count of bases not matched to a gene: 6. Germline CDR1 and CDR2: SGHRS and YFSETQ. CDR3 residues: CASSPQGDHSPLHF. The DNA for the CDR3 is TGCGCCAGCAGCCCCCAGGGGGATCATTCACCCCTCCACTTT.

J is TRBJ1-1 and V is TRBV4-3; possible D gene TRBD1, 5 bases. Germline CDR1 LGHNA, CDR2 YSLEER. The CDR3 totals 16 residues. V lost 1 base to trimming and J lost 4 bases, with 16 bases between them. The CDR3 spells CASSQGQGGVGTEAFF. The CDR3, as DNA: TGCGCCAGCAGCCAAGGGCAGGGAGGGGTTGGCACTGAAGCTTTCTTT.

This clone is a singleton in its sample. This chain links TRBV6-1 with TRBJ1-2, with unresolved D. CDR1 and CDR2 (germline): MNHNS, SASEGT. Trimming removed 6 bases from V and 6 bases from J, with 11 bases in between. The CDR3 sequence is 12 residues long. The CDR3 reads CASRDRLDGYTF. DNA for the CDR3: TGTGCCAGCAGAGACCGACTTGATGGCTACACCTTC.

This chain links TRBV4-3 with TRBJ2-7; 7 bases line up with TRBD2. The germline V gene has CDR1 LGHNA and CDR2 YSLEER. V trimming: 1 base; J trimming: 5 bases; junction bases outside the gene matches: 8. This CDR3 is built from 15 residues. Written as DNA, the CDR3 is TGCGCCAGCAGCCAAGGAACGGGACTACGACACGAGCAGTACTTC. It codes for CASSQGTGLRHEQYF.

This chain joins TRBV5-8 and TRBJ1-6; D might be TRBD1 (6 bases). Germline V gives CDR1 SGHTS, CDR2 YDEGEE. There are 15 residues in the CDR3. Between the trimmed V and J ends, which lost 5 bases and 2 bases, there was a span of 11 bases. The CDR3 region is CASRKGGAYNSPLHF. DNA for the CDR3: TGTGCCAGCAGGAAAGGGGGTGCCTATAATTCACCCCTCCACTTT.

The chain combines TRBV28 with TRBJ2-3, with D perhaps TRBD1 (6 bases). Deletions cut 3 bases from V and 4 bases from J, with 23 bases between. The CDR3 spans 18 residues. CDR1 MDHEN and CDR2 SYDVKM come from the germline V gene. CDR3 in amino acids: CASSLGPNRASFSDTQYF. The CDR3 DNA sequence: TGTGCCAGCAGTTTGGGGCCAAACAGGGCCTCGTTCTCAGATACGCAGTATTTT.

The chain joins TRBV7-2 to TRBJ2-1, with 7 bases identical to TRBD1. Looked up from germline, CDR1 is SGHTA and CDR2 is FQGNSA. The CDR3 is 17 amino acids. The trim removed 5 bases at V and 4 bases at J, leaving 14 bases unmatched. The CDR3, as DNA: TGTGCCAGCAGCCAATCCACGGGACAGAGATTATACAATGAGCAGTTCTTC. Its translation is CASSQSTGQRLYNEQFF.

The chain carries TRBV19 and TRBJ1-2; D is possibly TRBD1 (5 bases). V lost 7 bases and J lost 4, with 10 bases in between. The CDR3 is made up of 12 amino acids. Germline CDR1 is LNHDA and CDR2 is SQIVND (reference sequence). CDR3 bases: TGTGCCAGTACAGACAGACTCTATGGCTACACCTTC. It codes for CASTDRLYGYTF.